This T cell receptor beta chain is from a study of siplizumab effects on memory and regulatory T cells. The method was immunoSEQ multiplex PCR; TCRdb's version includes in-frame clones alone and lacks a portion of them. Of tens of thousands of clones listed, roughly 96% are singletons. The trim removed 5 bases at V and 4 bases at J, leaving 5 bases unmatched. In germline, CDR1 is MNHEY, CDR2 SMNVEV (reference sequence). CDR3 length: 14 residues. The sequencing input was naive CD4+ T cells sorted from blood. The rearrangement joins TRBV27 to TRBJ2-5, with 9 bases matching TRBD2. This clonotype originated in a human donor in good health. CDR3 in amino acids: CASSGLAIGETQYF. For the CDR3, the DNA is TGTGCCAGCAGTGGACTAGCGATCGGAGAGACCCAGTACTTC.